This T cell receptor (beta chain) was profiled in a study of control samples from healthy donors and cancer patients. CDR3 length equals 18 residues. V lost 3 bases to trimming and J lost 5 bases; unmatched junction nucleotides: 16. Looked up from germline, CDR1 is MNHNS and CDR2 is SASEGT. The method was immunoSEQ multiplex PCR; TCRdb's version includes in-frame clones alone and lacks a portion of them. The table lists around 51,000 clones, roughly 80% of them singletons. The chain has TRBV6-1 and TRBJ1-1; 9 nucleotides agree with TRBD1. What was sequenced was blood. This clonotype was sampled from an older man in good health. CDR3 loop: CASSDELRNTGGKTEAFF. The CDR3 DNA follows: TGTGCCAGCAGTGACGAACTAAGGAATACAGGGGGCAAAACTGAAGCTTTCTTT.